The TCR beta chain under discussion was sequenced for a study of T-cell memory formation after mild COVID-19 (dated by TCRdb to about 2021). General notes on the study: TCR sequence clusters from the two donors were largely donor specific. Longitudinal TCRalpha and TCRbeta repertoire sequencing tracked T-cell clones expanding and contracting after mild COVID-19 in a couple of donors. Two young, previously healthy adult volunteers, one female and one male, were included in the cohort. Here is what the overall study found, with its caveats: The study included only a couple of mild cases, and larger cohorts that include severe cases with pre-infection samples were judged to be necessary. Contracting CD4+ clones appeared mostly in the CM and EM memory subsets, whereas CD8+ clones were enriched in EMRA. The second-wave clones that peaked on day 37 were not confirmed to be SARS-CoV-2 specific. From day 15 to 85, contracting clones showed balanced CD4/CD8 phenotypes, whereas a second wave of clones that expanded from day 15 to 37 leaned towards CD4+. Some responding clones were found in pre-infection memory, which suggests that pre-existing cross-reactive memory T cells took part in the SARS-CoV-2 response.

Trimming removed 4 bases from V and 1 base from J, leaving 19 bases between the germline ends. The CDR3, from cysteine to phenylalanine, totals 17 residues. Only the CDR3 DNA stays, 51 bases, in frame from base 1. CDR1 and CDR2 were assigned from the germline V gene as MGHRA and YSYEKL. Note on this clonotype: The target of this receptor is not known. The sample holds no much larger clone one base away, and base qualities are not on file.

The sequencer listed for this sample is Illumina NovaSeq 6000. Using 5'RACE with constant-segment primers, TCRalpha and TCRbeta cDNA libraries were constructed, with sample barcodes and unique molecular identifiers added in the process. RNA was extracted from every sample with Trizol reagent. The libraries were amplified in two PCR steps, and the second step added a second sample barcode and Illumina TruSeq adapters. The libraries were sequenced on an Illumina NovaSeq using 2 x 150 bp paired-end reads. From the authors' description of their analysis: Reads were demultiplexed and collapsed into UMI-guided consensus sequences with migec v1.2.7. Using mixcr v2.1.11, UMI consensuses were aligned to TRA and TRB V and J templates and then assembled into clonotypes. A clonotype was counted as expanded or contracted only when both edgeR and NoisET called the clonotype significant, with the noise models trained on biological replicates. edgeR calls used a false discovery rate-adjusted p below 0.01 and a log2 fold-change threshold of 1. As an exploratory analysis of dynamics, max-normalized trajectories of the 1000 most abundant clonotypes were examined with PCA combined with hierarchical clustering. Separately sequenced CD4+ and CD8+ repertoires were used to assign a CD4 or CD8 phenotype to each responding clone. TCRdb ran its own pipeline on the public reads, namely fastp trimming at Q25 and MiXCR clone calling, and kept in-frame beta chains. A single entry per CDR3 protein holds the most common genes and DNA from its merged rows. TCRdb's processing, not the authors' own work, is the source of the V and J calls. Counted in this sample were about 470,000 distinct CDR3 sequences; roughly 20% of them appeared once. Approximately 13% of the sample rests with the top ten.

PBMCs were isolated by Ficoll-Paque density gradient centrifugation. This sequence was found in an adult woman who had mild COVID-19 (a few samples of this study predate the infection). The sample titles of this study are shuffled in the database, so cell type and time point are left out; the donor was told from shared clones. This sequence uses TRBV4-1 and TRBJ2-5; the D segment could be TRBD1, given 6 matching bases. The sample was PBMCs or a T cell subset sorted from them (not recorded which). The CDR3 sequence is CASSRFGQGRFQETQYF. The nucleotide sequence reads TGCGCCAGCAGCCGCTTTGGCCAGGGGCGATTCCAAGAGACCCAGTACTTC.